This T cell receptor (beta chain) was identified during a study of beta chain features in type 1 diabetes. Study-level information: The study found patients and healthy donors alike in age, gender and cell yields.

Via CD45RO/CCR7/CD25/CD127/CD95/CD27, cells of the CD4+ naive, central memory, regulatory and stem cell-like memory subsets were sorted. The CDR3 sequence is 15 residues long. Trimming at V came to 4 bases and at J to 2 bases, leaving 2 bases not matched to a gene. The germline gives CDR1 SGHRS, CDR2 YFSETQ. Expressed TCRB transcripts were sequenced after all isolated RNA was converted to cDNA. Using immunoSEQ multiplex PCR, the repertoire was profiled, and TCRdb retains in-frame clones only, with some absent. The table records about 620,000 clones, 15% to 17% of them present only once. The TCR comes from a young man in good health. Material: naive CD4+ T cells from blood. The J gene is TRBJ2-6, the V gene TRBV5-1; 8 bases align to TRBD1. CDR3 nucleotide sequence: TGCGCCAGCAGCGTGGGACAGGCTGGGGCCAACGTCCTGACTTTC. Encoded protein: CASSVGQAGANVLTF.